The clone carrying this T cell receptor (beta chain) was counted many times. These data originate in a study of T-cell reconstitution after alpha-beta-depleted transplantation in children. It was with unique molecular identifiers that the TCRbeta library was prepared. MiXCR, run by TCRdb on the PCR reads, gives a single entry per CDR3 protein. Of a few hundred thousand distinct CDR3 sequences in the sample, over 40% are singletons; the top ten hold 27%. The V gene lost 4 bases and the J gene lost 4 bases, with 14 bases spanning the gap. There are 15 residues in the CDR3. Germline CDR1 is LGHDT and CDR2 is YNNKEL (reference sequence).

This chain uses TRBV3-1 with TRBJ2-1; D may be TRBD2 (5 bases). The receptor's source is a girl aged 2 to 9 with aplastic anemia, due to receive a stem cell transplant. The material was PBMCs, obtained before TCRalphabeta/CD19-depleted stem cell transplant. CDR3 in DNA: TGTGCCAGCAGCCTACATTGGACTCCTTACAATGAGCAGTTCTTC. This sequence encodes CASSLHWTPYNEQFF.